Listed here are 9 T cell receptor beta chains from one sample, sequenced in a study of T cell responses to AZD1222 COVID-19 vaccine (dated by TCRdb to the early 2020s). Libraries were prepared through the immunoSEQ multiplex PCR assay. Drawn from immuneACCESS, this table holds only the in-frame rearrangements with V and J called that TCRdb kept. Clones are partly lost; checked studies trace under half to an unresolved V gene and leave the rest unexplained. The sample table shows 90,000 to 100,000 clones, and around 90% are seen once. 2.9% of the sample is held by the ten biggest clonotypes. What the time point label conveys for this sample: baseline before first vaccination. Sequences were derived from peripheral blood, sampled on day 0 of AZD1222 vaccination. The receptors derive from an adult in good health.

This clone was found once. V gene TRBV5-1 combines with J gene TRBJ1-1; D unclear. The CDR3 contains 13 residues. V gave up 5 bases and J gave up 0 bases, with 8 bases separating them. Germline V gives CDR1 SGHRS, CDR2 YFSETQ. The CDR3 DNA reads as TGCGCCAGCAGGAGGTCGATGAACACTGAAGCTTTCTTT. This encodes CASRRSMNTEAFF.

This rearrangement joins TRBV6-5 to TRBJ2-7; D might be TRBD1 or TRBD2, each matching 5 bases. Germline CDR1 and CDR2: MNHEY and SVGAGI. The length of the CDR3 is 13 residues. Trimming removed 10 bases from V and 0 bases from J, with 13 bases in between. This CDR3 reads CATSPGTSYEQYV. CDR3 bases: TGTGCCACCTCCCCCGGGACCTCCTACGAGCAGTACGTC.

This chain joins TRBV12-3 or TRBV12-4 and TRBJ1-2; D is unresolved. The CDR3 is 12 residues long. V shed 2 bases and J shed 8 bases, with 9 bases lying between them. CDR3 sequence reads: CASSLMGSGYTF. Written as DNA, the CDR3 is TGTGCCAGCAGTTTAATGGGTAGCGGCTACACCTTC.

The chain joins TRBV20-1 to TRBJ2-1; 8 nucleotides align to TRBD2. From germline, CDR1 is DFQATT and CDR2 SNEGSKA (reference sequence). Losses at the gene ends were 3 bases for V and 5 bases for J; bases not matched to a gene: 9. This CDR3 has 15 amino acids. CDR3 residues: CSASLGIAGHNEQFF. In DNA form, the CDR3 reads TGCAGTGCTAGTCTCGGGATAGCGGGGCACAATGAGCAGTTCTTC.

This clone was seen a few times. The chain links TRBV7-2 to TRBJ1-6, with D possibly matching TRBD1 (6 bases). The CDR3 totals 14 residues. CDR1 and CDR2 from the germline V gene are SGHTA and FQGNSA. V was clipped by 5 bases and J by 15 bases, with 20 bases between them. The DNA of the CDR3 is TGTGCCAGCAGCGTTGGTCCTGCGGGGGCGGGCCTCCACTTT. Its translation is CASSVGPAGAGLHF.

This rearrangement joins TRBV11-2 to TRBJ2-7; the D gene is possibly TRBD2 (5 bases). CDR1 SGHAT and CDR2 FQNNGV come from the germline V gene. The V gene lost 0 bases and the J gene lost 2 bases, with 11 bases spanning the gap. The CDR3 is made up of 15 amino acids. CDR3 residues: CASSLDPGGPYEQYV. CDR3 bases: TGTGCCAGCAGCTTAGATCCCGGCGGGCCCTACGAGCAGTACGTC.

V and J are TRBV7-3 and TRBJ2-1, with TRBD2 matching over 10 bases. Germline values: CDR1 SGHTA, CDR2 FQGTGA. V shed 5 bases, J shed 5 bases, and the junction held 12 bases outside the gene matches. The CDR3 is made up of 17 amino acids. The CDR3 DNA reads as TGTGCCAGCAGCCTCGGGGCCCTAGCGGGGGTAAACAATGAGCAGTTCTTC. The encoded protein is CASSLGALAGVNNEQFF.

V usage is TRBV9 and J usage is TRBJ1-1; no firm D call. V shed 0 bases and J shed 4 bases, with 7 bases lying between them. The germline gives CDR1 SGDLS, CDR2 YYNGEE. This CDR3 is built from 13 residues. The CDR3 protein is CASSVVSGTEAFF. DNA of the CDR3: TGTGCCAGCAGCGTAGTATCGGGCACTGAAGCTTTCTTT. Variable domain in full (rest from reference TRBV9 and TRBJ1-1): DSGVTQTPKHLITATGQRVTLRCSPRSGDLSVYWYQQSLDQGLQFLIQYYNGEERAKGNILERFSAQQFPDLHSELNLSSLELGDSALYFCASSVVSGTEAFFGQGTRLTVV.

This sequence joins TRBV21-1 and TRBJ1-1; the DNA was not compared with TRBD1, the D call given in the table. TRBV21-1 is a pseudogene. The CDR3 has 17 amino acids. The CDR3 region has the DNA TGTGCCAGCAGCCGGGGACAGGGGCTCAAAATGAACACTGAAGCTTTCTTT. Translated: CASSRGQGLKMNTEAFF.